This is a list of T cell receptor beta chains from one sample in a study of cytomegalovirus exposure and HLA in healthy donors. TCRdb keeps only in-frame clones here, not all; method: immunoSEQ multiplex PCR. The sample holds about 130,000 clones, about two thirds seen once. The sequencing input was PBMCs. The receptors derive from a man aged 35 to 55 in good health and CMV-seropositive. Each CDR3 is given with its conserved first and last residue. The D gene is left open where the match is weak. Size is stated for part of the rows, as once, few or many counts, or as a class when the clone is expanded.

V	D	J	size	CDR3	DNA
TRBV6-6	TRBD2	TRBJ2-1	few	CASSSGSGWDEQFF	TGTGCCAGCAGTAGCGGGAGCGGATGGGATGAGCAGTTCTTC
TRBV6-1	TRBD1	TRBJ1-5	-	CASRQTGDSNQPQHF	TGTGCCAGCAGACAAACAGGGGATAGCAATCAGCCCCAGCATTTT
TRBV28	-	TRBJ1-1	-	CASSYTTEAFF	TGTGCCAGCAGTTACACCACTGAAGCTTTCTTT
TRBV6-6	-	TRBJ1-1	-	CASSSYRQYTNTEAFF	TGTGCCAGCAGTTCCTATCGACAGTACACTAACACTGAAGCTTTCTTT
TRBV6-1	TRBD2	TRBJ2-7	once	CASSSSGSWYEQYF	TGTGCCAGCAGCTCTAGCGGGAGTTGGTACGAGCAGTACTTC
TRBV9	-	TRBJ2-7	few	CASSVGPGEDEQYF	TGTGCCAGCAGCGTAGGCCCGGGAGAGGACGAGCAGTACTTC
TRBV9	-	TRBJ1-2	-	CASSETQTVVYGYTF	TGTGCCAGCAGCGAGACGCAGACAGTCGTCTATGGCTACACCTTC
TRBV7-9	-	TRBJ2-7	-	CASIGTGAYEQCF	TGTGCCAGCATCGGCACTGGGGCCTACGAGCAGTGCTTC
TRBV27	-	TRBJ1-4	-	CASSTRGGANEKLFF	TGTGCCAGCAGTACTCGTGGAGGGGCTAATGAAAAACTGTTTTTT
TRBV19	TRBD1	TRBJ1-5	-	CASSIVGQGYQPQHF	TGTGCCAGTAGTATAGTAGGACAGGGTTATCAGCCCCAGCATTTT
TRBV15	-	TRBJ2-7	-	CATSRGGGTSSYEQYF	TGTGCCACCAGCAGAGGCGGAGGAACAAGCTCCTACGAGCAGTACTTC
TRBV7-7	TRBD1	TRBJ1-1	-	CASRNGTGGTLLF	TGTGCTAGCAGAAACGGGACAGGGGGCACACTCCTGTTT
TRBV10-3	-	TRBJ2-1	-	CAISESRVGNEQFF	TGTGCCATCAGTGAGTCCAGGGTGGGCAATGAGCAGTTCTTC
TRBV6-5	-	TRBJ1-5	once	CASSPGQTIQPQHF	TGTGCCAGCAGCCCCGGACAGACGATTCAGCCCCAGCATTTT
TRBV6-5	TRBD2	TRBJ2-3	few	CASSLAGNRDTQYF	TGTGCCAGCAGTTTAGCGGGTAACAGGGATACGCAGTATTTT
TRBV28	TRBD1	TRBJ1-5	-	CASRSDGQGYQPQHF	TGTGCCAGCAGAAGCGACGGACAGGGTTACCAGCCCCAGCATTTT
TRBV7-8	-	TRBJ2-2	-	CASSLERRQTNTGELFF	TGTGCCAGCAGCTTAGAGAGGCGGCAGACGAACACCGGGGAGCTGTTTTTT
TRBV6-1	TRBD1	TRBJ2-7	-	CASGQGIYEQYF	TGTGCATCGGGACAGGGGATCTACGAGCAGTACTTC
TRBV28	-	TRBJ1-3	few	CASSLSHGGGNTIYF	TGTGCCAGCAGTCTGTCCCACGGGGGAGGCAACACCATATATTTT